The sequence of this T cell receptor beta chain was determined in a study of beta chain features in type 1 diabetes. The study's findings and limits: Patients' naive, central memory and regulatory TCRB repertoires appeared more alike than those of healthy donors. Insertions at VDJ junctions were less frequent in type 1 diabetes patients. These patients also deleted more nucleotides at the same junctions.

This clone showed up just once. As yet, its antigen is unknown. Expressed TCRB transcripts were sequenced after all isolated RNA was converted to cDNA. TCRdb's table, derived via immunoSEQ multiplex PCR, lists solely in-frame clones and lacks some. Found here are about 230,000 clones, over 8.5% of them singletons; the top ten hold about 0.037%. CDR1 and CDR2 (germline): SNHLY, FYNNEI. CDR3 length: 14 residues. V shed 4 bases and J 8 bases; nucleotides not matched to a gene: 7. Sample: naive CD4+ T cells from blood. V gene TRBV2 combines with J gene TRBJ2-1; 8 nucleotides match TRBD2. This TCR was sampled from a woman between 18 and 30 years old in good health. The CDR3 protein is CASSAGGLGDEQFF. The DNA of the CDR3 is TGTGCCAGCAGTGCCGGGGGACTAGGTGATGAGCAGTTCTTC.